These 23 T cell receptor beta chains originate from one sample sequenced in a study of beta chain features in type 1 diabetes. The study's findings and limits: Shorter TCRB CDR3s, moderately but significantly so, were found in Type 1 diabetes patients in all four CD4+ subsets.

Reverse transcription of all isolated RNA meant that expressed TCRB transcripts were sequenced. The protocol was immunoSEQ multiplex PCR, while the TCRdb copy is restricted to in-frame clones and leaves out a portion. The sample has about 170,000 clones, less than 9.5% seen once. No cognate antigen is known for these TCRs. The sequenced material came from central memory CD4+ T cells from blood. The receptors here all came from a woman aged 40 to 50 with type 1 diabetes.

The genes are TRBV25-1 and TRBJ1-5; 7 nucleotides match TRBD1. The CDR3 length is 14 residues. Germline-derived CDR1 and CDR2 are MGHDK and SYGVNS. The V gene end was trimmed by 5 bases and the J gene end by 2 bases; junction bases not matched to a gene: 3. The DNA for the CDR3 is TGTGCCAGCAGTCCAACAGGGGGCAATCAGCCCCAGCATTTT. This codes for CASSPTGGNQPQHF. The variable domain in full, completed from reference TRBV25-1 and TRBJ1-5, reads EADIYQTPRYLVIGTGKKITLECSQTMGHDKMYWYQQDPGMELHLIHYSYGVNSTEKGDLSSESTVSRIRTEHFPLTLESARPSHTSQYLCASSPTGGNQPQHFGDGTRLSIL.

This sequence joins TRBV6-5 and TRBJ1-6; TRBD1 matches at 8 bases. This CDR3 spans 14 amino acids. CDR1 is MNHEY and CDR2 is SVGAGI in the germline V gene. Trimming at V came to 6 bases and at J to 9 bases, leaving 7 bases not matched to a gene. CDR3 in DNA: TGTGCCAGCAGATTCGGACAGGGAGTTTCACCCCTCCACTTT. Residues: CASRFGQGVSPLHF.

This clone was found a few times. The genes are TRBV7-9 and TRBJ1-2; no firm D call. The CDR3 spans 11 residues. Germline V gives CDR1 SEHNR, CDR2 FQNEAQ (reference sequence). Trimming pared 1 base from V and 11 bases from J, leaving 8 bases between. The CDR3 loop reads CASSLEEVYTF. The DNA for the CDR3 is TGTGCCAGCAGCTTAGAGGAGGTGTACACCTTC.

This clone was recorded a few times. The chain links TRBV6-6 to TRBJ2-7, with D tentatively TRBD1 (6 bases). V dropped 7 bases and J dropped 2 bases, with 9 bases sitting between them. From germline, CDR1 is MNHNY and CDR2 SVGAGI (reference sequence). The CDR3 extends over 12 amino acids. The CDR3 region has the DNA TGTGCCAGCAAGGGGGATACCTACGAGCAGTACTTC. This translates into CASKGDTYEQYF.

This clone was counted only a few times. CDR3 sequence (DNA): TGTGCCAGCAGCGTAGATCACAGGTCCCAGGGGACTGAAGCTTTCTTT. Translation: CASSVDHRSQGTEAFF. The chain carries TRBV9 and TRBJ1-1, with TRBD1 as a possible D gene (6 bases). Trimming stripped 0 bases from V and 5 bases from J, with 17 bases between. Germline CDR1 is SGDLS and CDR2 is YYNGEE. The CDR3 totals 16 residues.

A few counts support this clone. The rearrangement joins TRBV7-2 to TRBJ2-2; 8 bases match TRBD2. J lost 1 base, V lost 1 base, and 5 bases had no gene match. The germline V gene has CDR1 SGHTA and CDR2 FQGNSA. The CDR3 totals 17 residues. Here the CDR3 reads CASSLVGLAGNTGELFF. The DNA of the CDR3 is TGTGCCAGCAGCTTAGTAGGGCTAGCGGGGAACACCGGGGAGCTGTTTTTT.

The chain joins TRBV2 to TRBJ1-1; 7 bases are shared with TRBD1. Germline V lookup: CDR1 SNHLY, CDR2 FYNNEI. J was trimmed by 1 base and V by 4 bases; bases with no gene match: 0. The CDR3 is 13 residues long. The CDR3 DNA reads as TGTGCCAGCAGTGGGGACAGGAACACTGAAGCTTTCTTT. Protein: CASSGDRNTEAFF.

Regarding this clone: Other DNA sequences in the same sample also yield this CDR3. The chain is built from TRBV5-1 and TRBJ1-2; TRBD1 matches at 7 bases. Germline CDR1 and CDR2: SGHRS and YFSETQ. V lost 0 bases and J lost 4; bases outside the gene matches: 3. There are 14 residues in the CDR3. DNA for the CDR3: TGCGCCAGCAGCTTGGACAGGGGCGGCTATGGCTACACCTTC. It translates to CASSLDRGGYGYTF.

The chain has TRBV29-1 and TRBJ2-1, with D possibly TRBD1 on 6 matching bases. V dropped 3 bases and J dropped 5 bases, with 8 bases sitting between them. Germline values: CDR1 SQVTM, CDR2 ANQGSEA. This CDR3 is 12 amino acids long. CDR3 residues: CSVDNRDNEQFF. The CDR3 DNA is TGCAGCGTTGATAACAGGGACAATGAGCAGTTCTTC.

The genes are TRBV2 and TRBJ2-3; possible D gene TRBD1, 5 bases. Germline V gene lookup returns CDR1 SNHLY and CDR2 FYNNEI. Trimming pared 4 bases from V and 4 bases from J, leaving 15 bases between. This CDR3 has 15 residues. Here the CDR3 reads CASSGGRVRADTQYF. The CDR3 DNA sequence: TGTGCCAGCAGTGGGGGCCGGGTCAGGGCAGATACGCAGTATTTT.

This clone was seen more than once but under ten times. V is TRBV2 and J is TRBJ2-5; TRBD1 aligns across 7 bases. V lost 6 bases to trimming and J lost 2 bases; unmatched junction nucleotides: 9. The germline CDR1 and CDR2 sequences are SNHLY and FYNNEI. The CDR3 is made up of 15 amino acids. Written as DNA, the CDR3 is TGTGCCAGCAGATCCAGGGACAGTCTTCAAGAGACCCAGTACTTC. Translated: CASRSRDSLQETQYF.

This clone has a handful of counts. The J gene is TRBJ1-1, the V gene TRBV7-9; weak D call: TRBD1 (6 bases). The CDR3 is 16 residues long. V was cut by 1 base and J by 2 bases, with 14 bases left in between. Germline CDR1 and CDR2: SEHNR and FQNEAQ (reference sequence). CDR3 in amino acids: CASSLGSGTFNTEAFF. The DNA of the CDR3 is TGTGCCAGCAGCTTAGGATCAGGGACATTTAACACTGAAGCTTTCTTT.

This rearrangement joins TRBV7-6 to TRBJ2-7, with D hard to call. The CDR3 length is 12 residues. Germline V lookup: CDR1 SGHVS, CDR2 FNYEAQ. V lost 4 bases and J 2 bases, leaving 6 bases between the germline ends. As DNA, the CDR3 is TGTGCCAGCAGCTCGAACACCTACGAGCAGTACTTC. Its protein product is CASSSNTYEQYF.

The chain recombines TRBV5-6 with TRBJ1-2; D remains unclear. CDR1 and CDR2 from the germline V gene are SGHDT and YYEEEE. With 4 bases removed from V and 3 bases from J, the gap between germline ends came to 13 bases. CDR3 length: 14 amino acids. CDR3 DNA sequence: TGTGCCAGCAGCCGAAAAGCCGTCGACTATGGCTACACCTTC. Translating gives CASSRKAVDYGYTF.

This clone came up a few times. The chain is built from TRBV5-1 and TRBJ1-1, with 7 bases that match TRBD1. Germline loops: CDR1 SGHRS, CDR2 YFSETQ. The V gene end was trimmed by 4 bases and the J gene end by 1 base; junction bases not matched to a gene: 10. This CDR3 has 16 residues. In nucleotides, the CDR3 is TGCGCCAGCAGCCCATTGAGACAGGGCGGGAACACTGAAGCTTTCTTT. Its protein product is CASSPLRQGGNTEAFF.

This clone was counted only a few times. CDR3 in amino acids: CASSRGGGYEQYF. In DNA form, the CDR3 reads TGTGCCAGCAGCAGAGGAGGAGGATACGAGCAGTACTTC. The rearrangement uses TRBV5-4 and TRBJ2-7; TRBD2 is a possible D gene (5 bases). The CDR3 sequence is 13 residues long. CDR1 and CDR2 from the germline V gene are SGHNT and YYREEE (reference sequence). Trimming pared 4 bases from V and 4 bases from J, leaving 12 bases between.

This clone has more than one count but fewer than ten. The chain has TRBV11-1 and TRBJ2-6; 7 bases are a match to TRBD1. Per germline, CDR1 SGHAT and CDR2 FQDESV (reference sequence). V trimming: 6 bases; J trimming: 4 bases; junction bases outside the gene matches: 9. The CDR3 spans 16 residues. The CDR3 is CASRDDTGAGANVLTF. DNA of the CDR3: TGTGCCAGCAGGGACGACACAGGGGCCGGGGCCAACGTCCTGACTTTC.

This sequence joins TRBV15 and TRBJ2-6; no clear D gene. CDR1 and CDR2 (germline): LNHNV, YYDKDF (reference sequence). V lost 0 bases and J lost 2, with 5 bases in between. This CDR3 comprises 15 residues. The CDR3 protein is CATSRDLAGANVLTF. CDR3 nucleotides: TGTGCCACCAGCAGAGATCTAGCTGGGGCCAACGTCCTGACTTTC.

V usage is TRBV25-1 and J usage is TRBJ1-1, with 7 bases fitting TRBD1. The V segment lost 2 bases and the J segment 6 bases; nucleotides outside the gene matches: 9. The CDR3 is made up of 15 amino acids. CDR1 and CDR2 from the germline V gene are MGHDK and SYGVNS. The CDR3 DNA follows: TGTGCCAGCAGTGAAAGTGTCGGGCAGGGGGCTGAAGCTTTCTTT. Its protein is CASSESVGQGAEAFF.

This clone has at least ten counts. CDR3 in amino acids: CASSLRDRGYGYTF. For the CDR3, the DNA is TGTGCCAGCAGCTTAAGAGACAGGGGCTATGGCTACACCTTC. The J gene is TRBJ1-2, the V gene TRBV13, with 8 bases that match TRBD1. J gave up 4 bases and V 2 bases, and 3 bases lay outside the gene matches. Germline loops: CDR1 PRHDT, CDR2 FYEKMQ (reference sequence). The CDR3 totals 14 residues.

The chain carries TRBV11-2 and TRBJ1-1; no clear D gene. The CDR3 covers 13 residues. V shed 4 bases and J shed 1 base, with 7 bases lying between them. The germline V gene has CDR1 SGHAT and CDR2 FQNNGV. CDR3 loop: CASSSRENTEAFF. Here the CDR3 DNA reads TGTGCCAGCAGCTCCCGGGAGAACACTGAAGCTTTCTTT.

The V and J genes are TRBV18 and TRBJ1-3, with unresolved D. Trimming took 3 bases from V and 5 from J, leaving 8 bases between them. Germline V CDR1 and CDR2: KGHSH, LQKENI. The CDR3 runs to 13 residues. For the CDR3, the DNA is TGTGCCAGCTCACCGGGAGGCCGAAACACCATATATTTT. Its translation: CASSPGGRNTIYF.

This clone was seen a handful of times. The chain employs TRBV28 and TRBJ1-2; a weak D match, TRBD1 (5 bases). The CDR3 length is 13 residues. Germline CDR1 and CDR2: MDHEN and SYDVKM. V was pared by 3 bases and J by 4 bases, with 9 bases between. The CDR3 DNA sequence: TGTGCCAGCAGTTTTCGGGGGGGCTATGGCTACACCTTC. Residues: CASSFRGGYGYTF.